This is a list of T cell receptor beta chains from one sample in a study of shared clonotypes between healthy human individuals. Data came from immunoSEQ multiplex PCR; TCRdb stores just in-frame clones and leaves some out. This table has about 340,000 clones, around 70% appearing once. The sample was memory CD4+ T cells sorted from blood. These receptors were collected from a man under 40 in good health. CDR3s include the opening cysteine and the closing phenylalanine or tryptophan. The D gene is left open where the match is weak. Clone sizes are given selectively: once, few, many, or a class where the clone is expanded.

>TRBD1|TRBV6-1|TRBJ2-4|once
CASSEGQGATKNIQYF
TGTGCCAGCAGTGAAGGACAGGGGGCAACCAAAAACATTCAGTACTTC
>.|TRBV10-2|TRBJ2-5|.
CASSGPWGGNQETQYF
TGCGCCAGCAGTGGGCCTTGGGGAGGCAACCAAGAGACCCAGTACTTC
>TRBD2|TRBV14|TRBJ2-7|.
CASSQIRSGRLYEQYF
TGTGCCAGCAGCCAGATCCGTAGCGGGAGGTTATACGAGCAGTACTTC
>.|TRBV19|TRBJ2-1|.
CASSAGLDSSSYNEQFF
TGTGCCAGTAGTGCAGGACTCGATTCAAGCTCCTACAATGAGCAGTTCTTC
>.|TRBV14|TRBJ1-1|few
CASSQEDWTTEAFF
TGTGCCAGCAGCCAAGAGGACTGGACCACTGAAGCTTTCTTT
>.|TRBV27|TRBJ1-5|.
CASRPTKLNQPQHF
TGTGCCAGCAGGCCGACTAAACTTAATCAGCCCCAGCATTTT
>TRBD2|TRBV6-1|TRBJ2-2|.
CASSSLAGVAGELFF
TGTGCCAGCTCTTCTCTAGCGGGAGTTGCCGGGGAGCTGTTTTTT
>.|TRBV5-1|TRBJ2-7|.
CASSSGTVLYEQYF
TGCGCCAGCAGCTCCGGGACGGTACTCTACGAGCAGTACTTC
>.|TRBV5-1|TRBJ2-6|few
CASSPYTTSGANVLTF
TGCGCCAGCAGCCCCTATACCACCTCTGGGGCCAACGTCCTGACTTTC
>.|TRBV28|TRBJ1-2|few
CASSLVGGYTF
TGTGCCAGCAGTCTGGTAGGTGGCTACACCTTC
>.|TRBV6-5|TRBJ2-3|.
CASRIETGTDTQYF
TGTGCCAGCAGAATCGAGACGGGGACAGATACGCAGTATTTT
>.|TRBV25-1|TRBJ1-3|few
CASSAPTGPAPGNTIYF
TGTGCCAGCAGTGCCCCCACGGGACCCGCCCCTGGAAACACCATATATTTT
>.|TRBV7-9|TRBJ1-2|.
CASSFGTSRGYTF
TGTGCCAGCAGCTTCGGGACCTCCAGGGGCTACACCTTC
>.|TRBV7-9|TRBJ2-5|.
CASSLSVGRETQYF
TGTGCCAGCAGCTTATCGGTGGGGCGCGAGACCCAGTACTTC
>TRBD2|TRBV7-6|TRBJ2-1|.
CASSFGLAGNNEQFF
TGTGCCAGCAGCTTTGGGCTAGCGGGAAACAATGAGCAGTTCTTC
>.|TRBV7-9|TRBJ2-5|.
CASSLVMRQRGETQYF
TGTGCCAGCAGCTTAGTGATGAGACAAAGAGGGGAGACCCAGTACTTC
>TRBD1|TRBV11-1|TRBJ1-1|few
CASRKEGATEAFF
TGTGCCAGCAGGAAAGAGGGGGCCACTGAAGCTTTCTTT
>.|TRBV2|TRBJ2-4|.
CASSAERLSLKNIQYF
TGTGCCAGCAGTGCAGAGCGGCTCAGCCTCAAAAACATTCAGTACTTC
>TRBD1|TRBV25-1|TRBJ2-5|.
CASSETGGSSETQYF
TGTGCCAGCAGTGAGACAGGGGGCTCTTCTGAGACCCAGTACTTC
>.|TRBV30|TRBJ2-7|few
CAWRQVGEQYF
TGTGCCTGGAGACAGGTCGGGGAGCAGTACTTC
>.|TRBV6-1|TRBJ1-1|.
CASRQQGMNTEAFF
TGTGCCAGCAGGCAACAGGGAATGAACACTGAAGCTTTCTTT
>.|TRBV7-9|TRBJ2-2|.
CASSLWLADTGELFF
TGTGCCAGCAGCTTATGGTTAGCGGACACCGGGGAGCTGTTTTTT
>.|TRBV6-1|TRBJ2-5|once
CASSESVWGETQYF
TGTGCCAGCAGTGAAAGCGTCTGGGGCGAGACCCAGTACTTC
>.|TRBV19|TRBJ1-2|.
CASSQQGWDGYTF
TGTGCCAGTAGTCAACAGGGTTGGGATGGCTACACCTTC
>.|TRBV20-1|TRBJ2-1|.
CSARTLNEQFF
TGCAGTGCTCGAACCCTAAATGAGCAGTTCTTC
>TRBD2|TRBV7-2|TRBJ2-3|.
CASSSRLAGGSDTQYF
TGTGCCAGCAGCTCCCGACTAGCGGGAGGATCCGATACGCAGTATTTT
>.|TRBV7-2|TRBJ2-5|.
CASSFSGQETQYF
TGTGCCAGCAGCTTTTCTGGCCAAGAGACCCAGTACTTC
>.|TRBV10-2|TRBJ2-5|.
CASSEFGPRRETQYF
TGCGCCAGCAGTGAATTCGGACCGCGGAGGGAGACCCAGTACTTC
>TRBD2|TRBV9|TRBJ2-7|.
CASSVDPGGGYEQYF
TGTGCCAGCAGCGTAGATCCGGGAGGAGGCTACGAGCAGTACTTC
>.|TRBV7-6|TRBJ1-4|.
CASSLGPEEKLFF
TGTGCCAGCAGCTTAGGGCCGGAGGAAAAACTGTTTTTT
>.|TRBV14|TRBJ2-3|.
CASSRELTDTQYF
TGTGCCAGCAGCAGAGAATTAACAGATACGCAGTATTTT
>TRBD2|TRBV6-6|TRBJ2-1|.
CASRRTSGSNHNEQFF
TGTGCCAGCAGGCGGACTAGCGGGAGTAACCACAATGAGCAGTTCTTC
>.|TRBV4-1|TRBJ1-2|many
CASSQVGAGANYGYTF
TGCGCCAGCAGCCAAGTTGGCGCTGGGGCTAACTATGGCTACACCTTC
>TRBD1|TRBV5-4|TRBJ2-1|.
CASRTRQGALNEQFF
TGTGCCAGCAGAACCCGACAGGGGGCGTTGAATGAGCAGTTCTTC
>.|TRBV28|TRBJ1-5|.
CASSFDSRQPQHF
TGTGCCAGCAGTTTTGATTCAAGGCAGCCCCAGCATTTT
>TRBD2|TRBV10-1|TRBJ2-7|.
CASSEEAGHEQYF
TGCGCCAGCAGTGAAGAAGCGGGACACGAGCAGTACTTC
>TRBD2|TRBV5-5|TRBJ2-1|.
CASSLDLGGYNEQFF
TGTGCCAGCAGCTTGGACCTGGGGGGGTACAATGAGCAGTTCTTC
>.|TRBV5-1|TRBJ2-5|few
CASSLAGVRETQYF
TGCGCCAGCAGCTTGGCGGGAGTGCGAGAGACCCAGTACTTC
>.|TRBV7-9|TRBJ2-7|.
CASSLAGVDYEQYF
TGTGCCAGCAGCTTAGCTGGGGTTGATTACGAGCAGTACTTC
>.|TRBV5-1|TRBJ2-7|.
CASSLALAAGSYEQYF
TGCGCCAGCAGCTTGGCACTGGCAGCAGGGTCCTACGAGCAGTACTTC
>.|TRBV6-5|TRBJ1-4|.
CASSPNRVSNEKLFF
TGTGCCAGCAGCCCCAACAGGGTTTCGAATGAAAAACTGTTTTTT
>.|TRBV7-2|TRBJ2-1|.
CASSLEDFWGEQFF
TGTGCCAGCAGCTTAGAGGACTTCTGGGGGGAGCAGTTCTTC